This T cell receptor beta chain was recorded in a study of CD8 T cells in ankylosing spondylitis. This CDR3 has 16 amino acids. J gave up 8 bases and V 0 bases, and 10 bases lay outside the gene matches. CDR1 and CDR2 from the germline V gene are LNHNV and YYDKDF (reference sequence). This clonotype has only a few counts. Its specificity is not known. Study results and caveats: A TCR beta motif of under 10 highly homologous variants appeared characteristic of ankylosing spondylitis blood. In ankylosing spondylitis patients, matched synovial fluid reportedly showed significant enrichment of disease-linked clones. Earlier studies detected some motif variants in reactive arthritis synovial fluid and blood.

Molecular-barcoded quantitative 5'-RACE produced these TCR beta libraries. TCRdb re-called the 5' RACE reads with MiXCR, one entry per CDR3 protein. Counted here are 250,000 to 300,000 distinct CDR3 sequences, approximately 20% occurring once; the ten biggest clones make up roughly 7.3%. The sequence came from a male donor with ankylosing spondylitis or in good health (not recorded which). Sample: blood, either unsorted or a sorted T cell fraction (not recorded which). The V and J genes are TRBV15 and TRBJ2-4, with TRBD2 identical over 7 bases. DNA for the CDR3: TGTGCCACCAGCAGAGATCGGAGTGGGAGGGGAGACATTCAGTACTTC. It encodes CATSRDRSGRGDIQYF.